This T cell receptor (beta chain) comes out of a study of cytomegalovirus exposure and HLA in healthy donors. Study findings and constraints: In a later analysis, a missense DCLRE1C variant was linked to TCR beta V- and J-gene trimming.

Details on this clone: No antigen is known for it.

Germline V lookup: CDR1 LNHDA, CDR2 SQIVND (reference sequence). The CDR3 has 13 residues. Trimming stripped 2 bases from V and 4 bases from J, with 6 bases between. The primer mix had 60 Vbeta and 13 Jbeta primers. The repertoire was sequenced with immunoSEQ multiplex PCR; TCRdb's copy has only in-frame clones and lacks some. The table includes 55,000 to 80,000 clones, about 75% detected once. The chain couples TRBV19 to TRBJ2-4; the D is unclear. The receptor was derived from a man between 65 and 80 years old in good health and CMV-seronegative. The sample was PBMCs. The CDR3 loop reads CASSIIGKNIQYF. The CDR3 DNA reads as TGTGCCAGTAGTATAATCGGGAAAAACATTCAGTACTTC.